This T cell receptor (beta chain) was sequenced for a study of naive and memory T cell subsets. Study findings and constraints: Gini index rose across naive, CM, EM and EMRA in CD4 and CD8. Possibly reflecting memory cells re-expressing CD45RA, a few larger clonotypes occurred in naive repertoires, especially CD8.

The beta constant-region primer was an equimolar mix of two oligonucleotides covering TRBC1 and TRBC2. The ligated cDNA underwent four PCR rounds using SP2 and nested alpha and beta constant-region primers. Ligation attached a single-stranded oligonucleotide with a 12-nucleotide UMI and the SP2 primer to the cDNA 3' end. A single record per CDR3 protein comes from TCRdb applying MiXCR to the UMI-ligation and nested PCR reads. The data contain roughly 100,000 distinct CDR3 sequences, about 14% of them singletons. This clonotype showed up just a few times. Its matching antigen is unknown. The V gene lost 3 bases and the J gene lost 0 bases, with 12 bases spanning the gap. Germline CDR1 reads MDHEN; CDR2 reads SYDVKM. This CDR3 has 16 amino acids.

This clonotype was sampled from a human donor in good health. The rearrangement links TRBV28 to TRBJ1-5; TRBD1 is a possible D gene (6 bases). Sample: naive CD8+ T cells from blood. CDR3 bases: TGTGCCAGCAGTTTGATAGGGGGGTATAGCAATCAGCCCCAGCATTTT. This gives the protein CASSLIGGYSNQPQHF.